The 10 T cell receptor beta chains reported below all come from one sample, sequenced in a study. Each CDR3 protein is one row after TCRdb ran MiXCR on the 5' RACE reads. The sample records about 62,000 distinct CDR3 sequences, about 31% being singletons. Input material: tumor-infiltrating naive CD4+ T cells sorted from the breast tumor. This sample's subset: naive CD4+ T cells, CD4+CD45RA+CD25-. These receptors were collected from a female donor with breast cancer.

This clonotype was counted a few times. This chain joins TRBV24-1 and TRBJ1-2; 9 bases map to TRBD1. This CDR3 spans 16 amino acids. Trimming removed 5 bases from V and 0 bases from J; junction bases left unmatched: 6. Germline loops: CDR1 KGHDR, CDR2 SFDVKD. The CDR3 spells CATSGNRDRANYGYTF. Written as DNA, the CDR3 is TGTGCCACCAGTGGTAACCGGGACAGGGCTAACTATGGCTACACCTTC.

This chain uses TRBV30 with TRBJ2-1, with TRBD2 matching over 7 bases. V trimming: 3 bases; J trimming: 7 bases; junction bases outside the gene matches: 9. This CDR3 contains 14 residues. Germline CDR1 and CDR2: GTSNPN and SVGIG (reference sequence). The CDR3 sequence is CAWRRRGVMNEQFF. The CDR3 nucleotides read TGTGCCTGGAGAAGACGGGGGGTCATGAATGAGCAGTTCTTC. Drawing the rest from reference TRBV30 and TRBJ2-1, the complete variable domain is SQTIHQWPATLVQPVGSPLSLECTVEGTSNPNLYWYRQAAGRGLQLLFYSVGIGQISSEVPQNLSASRPQDRQFILSSKKLLLSDSGFYLCAWRRRGVMNEQFFGPGTRLTVL.

This clonotype has a count of ten or more. The rearrangement uses TRBV12-3 or TRBV12-4 and TRBJ2-3; 9 bases fit TRBD2. V shed 5 bases, J shed 12 bases, and the junction held 6 bases outside the gene matches. This CDR3 has 12 amino acids. The CDR3 nucleotides read TGTGCCAGCAGTCCCGGCGGGACTAGCCAGTATTTT. It codes for CASSPGGTSQYF.

This clonotype has a count of ten or more. The chain recombines TRBV9 with TRBJ2-5; 9 bases are a match to TRBD1. After removal of 3 bases from V and 5 bases from J, the junction contained 5 bases not matched to a gene. Germline CDR1 and CDR2: SGDLS and YYNGEE. The CDR3 length is 14 residues. The CDR3 DNA follows: TGTGCCAGCAGCGGCGGACAGGGGAGGGAGACCCAGTACTTC. Amino acids: CASSGGQGRETQYF.

The chain employs TRBV7-3 and TRBJ2-3, with D tentatively TRBD1 (5 bases). The CDR3 is 14 amino acids. The germline V gene has CDR1 SGHTA and CDR2 FQGTGA. Trimming removed 5 bases at V and 3 bases at J, with 12 bases between. The CDR3 region is CASSKQGTTDTQYF. The CDR3 DNA follows: TGTGCCAGCAGCAAGCAGGGTACGACAGATACGCAGTATTTT.

The rearrangement uses TRBV15 and TRBJ2-1, with D possibly being TRBD2 (5 bases). V lost 0 bases to trimming and J lost 10 bases, with 13 bases between them. This CDR3 is 14 amino acids long. Looked up from germline, CDR1 is LNHNV and CDR2 is YYDKDF (reference sequence). The CDR3, as DNA: TGTGCCACCAGCAGAGATCGGGGTGGGTCCGAGCAGTTCTTC. As protein: CATSRDRGGSEQFF.

DNA for the CDR3: TGTGCCAGCAGTTTAGCGGCCTACACCGGGGAGCTGTTTTTT. Amino acid sequence: CASSLAAYTGELFF. The chain uses TRBV12-3 or TRBV12-4 and TRBJ2-2; no firm D call. With 0 bases removed from V and 3 bases from J, the gap between germline ends came to 5 bases. CDR3 length: 14 amino acids.

This clonotype was seen repeatedly, ten times or more. The chain links TRBV25-1 to TRBJ2-1, with TRBD1 matching 10 bases. The V gene end was trimmed by 3 bases and the J gene end by 5 bases; junction bases not matched to a gene: 7. Germline CDR1 MGHDK, CDR2 SYGVNS. CDR3 length: 16 amino acids. CDR3 in amino acids: CASSDLGTGDHNEQFF. The CDR3 DNA reads TGTGCCAGCAGTGACCTGGGGACAGGGGACCACAATGAGCAGTTCTTC.

With respect to this clonotype: This sequence may be a read error, since a much larger clone differs from it by one base. V gene TRBV5-1 combines with J gene TRBJ1-2; 10 nucleotides match TRBD1. V lost 4 bases to trimming and J lost 8 bases; unmatched junction nucleotides: 14. Germline V gene sequence: CDR1 SGHRS, CDR2 YFSETQ. The CDR3 contains 16 residues. Written as DNA, the CDR3 is TGCGCCAGCAGCCTGCAGGCTGGACAGGGGGTTGGAGGCTACACCTTC. It codes for CASSLQAGQGVGGYTF.

The V gene is TRBV7-2, the J gene TRBJ1-2; D not resolved. Trimming removed 5 bases from V and 0 bases from J, with 16 bases in between. The CDR3 covers 16 residues. Germline CDR1 reads SGHTA; CDR2 reads FQGNSA. CDR3 loop: CASSGLNLGTNYGYTF. The CDR3 nucleotides read TGTGCCAGCAGCGGACTCAACCTGGGGACTAACTATGGCTACACCTTC.